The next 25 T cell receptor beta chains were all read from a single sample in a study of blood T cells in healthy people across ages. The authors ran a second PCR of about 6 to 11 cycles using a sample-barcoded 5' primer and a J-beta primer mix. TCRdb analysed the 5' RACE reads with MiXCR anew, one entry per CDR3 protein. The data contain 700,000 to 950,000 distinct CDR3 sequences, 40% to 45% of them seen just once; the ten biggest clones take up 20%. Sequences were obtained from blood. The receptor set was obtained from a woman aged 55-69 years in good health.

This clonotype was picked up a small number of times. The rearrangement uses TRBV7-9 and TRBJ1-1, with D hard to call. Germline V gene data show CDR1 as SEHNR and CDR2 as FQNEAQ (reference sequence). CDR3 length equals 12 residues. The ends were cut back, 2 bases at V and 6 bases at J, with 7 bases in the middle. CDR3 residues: CASSLMDAEAFF. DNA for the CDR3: TGTGCCAGCAGCTTAATGGACGCTGAAGCTTTCTTT.

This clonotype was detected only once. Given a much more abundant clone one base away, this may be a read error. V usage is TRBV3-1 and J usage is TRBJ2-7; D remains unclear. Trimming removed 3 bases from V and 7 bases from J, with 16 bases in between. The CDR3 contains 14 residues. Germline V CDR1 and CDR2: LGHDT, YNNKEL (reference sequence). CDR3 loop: CASSHATRNNEQYF. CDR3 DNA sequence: TGTGCCAGCAGCCACGCAACCCGGAACAATGAGCAGTACTTC.

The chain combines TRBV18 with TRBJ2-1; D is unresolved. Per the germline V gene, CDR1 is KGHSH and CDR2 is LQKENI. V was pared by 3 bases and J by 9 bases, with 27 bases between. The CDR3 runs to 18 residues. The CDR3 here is CASSPGTAQRAWRTEQFF. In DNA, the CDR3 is TGTGCCAGCTCACCGGGCACAGCCCAACGGGCCTGGCGCACTGAGCAGTTCTTC. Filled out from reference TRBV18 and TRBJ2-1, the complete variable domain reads NAGVMQNPRHLVRRRGQEARLRCSPMKGHSHVYWYRQLPEEGLKFMVYLQKENIIDESGMPKERFSAEFPKEGPSILRIQQVVRGDSAAYFCASSPGTAQRAWRTEQFFGPGTRLTVL.

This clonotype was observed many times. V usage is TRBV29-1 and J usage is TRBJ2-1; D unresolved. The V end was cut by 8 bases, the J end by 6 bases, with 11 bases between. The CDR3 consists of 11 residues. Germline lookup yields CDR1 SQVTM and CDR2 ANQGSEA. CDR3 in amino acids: CSQRLFNEQFF. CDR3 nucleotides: TGCAGCCAACGCCTCTTCAATGAGCAGTTCTTC.

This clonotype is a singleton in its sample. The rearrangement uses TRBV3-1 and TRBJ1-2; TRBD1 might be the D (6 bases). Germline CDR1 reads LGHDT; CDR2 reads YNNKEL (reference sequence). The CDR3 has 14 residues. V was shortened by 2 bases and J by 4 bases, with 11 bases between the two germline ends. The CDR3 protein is CASSQTTGSYGYTF. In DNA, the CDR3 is TGTGCCAGCAGCCAAACGACAGGCTCCTATGGCTACACCTTC.

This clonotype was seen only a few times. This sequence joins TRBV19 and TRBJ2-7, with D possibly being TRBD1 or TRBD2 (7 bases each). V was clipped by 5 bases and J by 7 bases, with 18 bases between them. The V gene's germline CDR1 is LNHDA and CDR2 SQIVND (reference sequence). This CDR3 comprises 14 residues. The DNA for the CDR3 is TGTGCCAGTAGTTGGGGGGGACAGTACAATGAGCAGTACTTC. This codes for CASSWGGQYNEQYF. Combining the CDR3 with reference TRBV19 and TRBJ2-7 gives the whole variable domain DGGITQSPKYLFRKEGQNVTLSCEQNLNHDAMYWYRQDPGQGLRLIYYSQIVNDFQKGDIAEGYSVSREKKESFPLTVTSAQKNPTAFYLCASSWGGQYNEQYFGPGTRLTVT.

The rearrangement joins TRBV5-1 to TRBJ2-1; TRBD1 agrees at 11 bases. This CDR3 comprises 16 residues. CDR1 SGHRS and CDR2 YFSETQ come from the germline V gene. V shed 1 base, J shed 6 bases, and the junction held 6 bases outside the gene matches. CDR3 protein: CASSLKSGTGGNEQFF. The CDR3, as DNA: TGCGCCAGCAGCTTGAAGAGTGGGACAGGGGGCAATGAGCAGTTCTTC.

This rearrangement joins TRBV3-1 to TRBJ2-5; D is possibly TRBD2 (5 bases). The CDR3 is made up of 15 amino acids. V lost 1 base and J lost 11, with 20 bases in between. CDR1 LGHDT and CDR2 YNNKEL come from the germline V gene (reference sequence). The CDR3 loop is CASSQGWTGDNEQYF. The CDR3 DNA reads TGTGCCAGCAGCCAAGGTTGGACTGGCGACAATGAGCAGTACTTC.

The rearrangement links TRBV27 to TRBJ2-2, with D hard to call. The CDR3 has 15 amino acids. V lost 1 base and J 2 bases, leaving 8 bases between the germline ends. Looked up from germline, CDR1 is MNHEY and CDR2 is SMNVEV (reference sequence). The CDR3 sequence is CASSLYGGNTGELFF. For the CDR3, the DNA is TGTGCCAGCAGTTTATATGGCGGAAACACCGGGGAGCTGTTTTTT.

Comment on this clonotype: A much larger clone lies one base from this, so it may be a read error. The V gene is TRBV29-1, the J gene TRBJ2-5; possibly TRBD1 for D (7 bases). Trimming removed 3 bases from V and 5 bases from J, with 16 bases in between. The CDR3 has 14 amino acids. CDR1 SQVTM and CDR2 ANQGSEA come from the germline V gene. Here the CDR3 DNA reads TGCAGCGTTGATGCGGGGACAGCAAGGGAGACCCAGTACTTC. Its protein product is CSVDAGTARETQYF. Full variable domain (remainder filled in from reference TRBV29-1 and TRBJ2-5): SAVISQKPSRDICQRGTSLTIQCQVDSQVTMMFWYRQQPGQSLTLIATANQGSEATYESGFVIDKFPISRPNLTFSTLTVSNMSPEDSSIYLCSVDAGTARETQYFGPGTRLLVL.

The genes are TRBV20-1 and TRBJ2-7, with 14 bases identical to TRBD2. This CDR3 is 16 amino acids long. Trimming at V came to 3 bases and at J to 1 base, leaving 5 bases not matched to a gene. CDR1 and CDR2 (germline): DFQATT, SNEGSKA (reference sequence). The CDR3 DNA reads TGCAGTGCTAGGGGACTAGCGGGAGTGGCTTCCTACGAGCAGTACTTC. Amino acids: CSARGLAGVASYEQYF.

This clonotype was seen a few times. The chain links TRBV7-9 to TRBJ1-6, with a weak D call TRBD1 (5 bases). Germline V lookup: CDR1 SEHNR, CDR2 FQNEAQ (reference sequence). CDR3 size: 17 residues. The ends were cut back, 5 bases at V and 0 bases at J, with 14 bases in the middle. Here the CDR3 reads CASSPRQLSSYNSPLHF. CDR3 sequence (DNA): TGTGCCAGCAGCCCCCGACAGCTAAGCTCCTATAATTCACCCCTCCACTTT.

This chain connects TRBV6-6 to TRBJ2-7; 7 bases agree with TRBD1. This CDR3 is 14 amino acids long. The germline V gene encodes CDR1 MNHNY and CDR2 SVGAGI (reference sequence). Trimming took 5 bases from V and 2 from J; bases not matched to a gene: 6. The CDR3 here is CASSLTGSPYEQYF. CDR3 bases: TGTGCCAGCAGTCTGACAGGGAGTCCCTACGAGCAGTACTTC.

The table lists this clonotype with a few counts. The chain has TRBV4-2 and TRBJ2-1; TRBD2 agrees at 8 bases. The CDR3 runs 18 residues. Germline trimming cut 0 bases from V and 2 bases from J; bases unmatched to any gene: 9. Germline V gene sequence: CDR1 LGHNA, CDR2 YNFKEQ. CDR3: CASSQDRDGGAAYNEQFF. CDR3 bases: TGTGCCAGCAGCCAAGATCGAGACGGGGGGGCGGCCTACAATGAGCAGTTCTTC.

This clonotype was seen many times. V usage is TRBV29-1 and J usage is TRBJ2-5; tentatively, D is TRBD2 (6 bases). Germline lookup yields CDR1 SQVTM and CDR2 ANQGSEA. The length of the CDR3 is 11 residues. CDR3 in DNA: TGCAGTGCTGGAGGGCGAGAGACCCAGTACTTC. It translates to CSAGGRETQYF.

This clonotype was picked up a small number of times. The CDR3 here is CASSPPRTGFTYEQYF. The CDR3 DNA sequence: TGTGCCAGCTCACCGCCAAGGACAGGGTTTACCTACGAGCAGTACTTC. The chain uses TRBV18 and TRBJ2-7, with TRBD1 matching 8 bases. The germline V gene has CDR1 KGHSH and CDR2 LQKENI. V dropped 3 bases and J dropped 2; count of bases not matched to a gene: 9. CDR3 length equals 16 residues.

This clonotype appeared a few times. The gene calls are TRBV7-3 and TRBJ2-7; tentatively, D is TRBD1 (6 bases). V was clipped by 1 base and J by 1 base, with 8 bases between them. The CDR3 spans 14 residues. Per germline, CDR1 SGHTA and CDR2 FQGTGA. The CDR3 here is CASSLKGGSYEQYF. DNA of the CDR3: TGTGCCAGCAGCTTAAAAGGGGGATCCTACGAGCAGTACTTC.

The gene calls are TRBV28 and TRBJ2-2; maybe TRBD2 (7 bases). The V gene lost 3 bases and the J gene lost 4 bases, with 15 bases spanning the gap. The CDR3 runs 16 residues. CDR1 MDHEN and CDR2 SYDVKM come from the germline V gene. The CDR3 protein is CASSFWGGGSTGELFF. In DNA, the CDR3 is TGTGCCAGCAGTTTTTGGGGAGGGGGTAGCACCGGGGAGCTGTTTTTT.

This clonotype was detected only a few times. As DNA, the CDR3 is TGTGCCAGCAGCTTGAGGGGACAGTACAACACTGAAGCTTTCTTT. It codes for CASSLRGQYNTEAFF. The gene calls are TRBV5-4 and TRBJ1-1; 7 nucleotides line up with TRBD1. Germline CDR1 reads SGHNT; CDR2 reads YYREEE (reference sequence). The CDR3 spans 15 residues. Germline trimming cut 1 base from V and 2 bases from J; bases unmatched to any gene: 5.

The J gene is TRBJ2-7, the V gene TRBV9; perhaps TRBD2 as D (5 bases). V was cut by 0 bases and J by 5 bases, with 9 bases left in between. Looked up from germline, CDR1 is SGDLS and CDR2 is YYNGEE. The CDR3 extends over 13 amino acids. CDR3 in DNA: TGTGCCAGCAGCGTAGCTACTAGGGACGAGCAGTACTTC. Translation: CASSVATRDEQYF.

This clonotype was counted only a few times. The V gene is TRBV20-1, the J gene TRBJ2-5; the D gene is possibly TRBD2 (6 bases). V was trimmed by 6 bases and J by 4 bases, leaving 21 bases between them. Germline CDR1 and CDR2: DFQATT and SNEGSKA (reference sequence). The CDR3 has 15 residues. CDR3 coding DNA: TGCAGTGCGGTTGCGTCCACCGGGACTCCAGAGACCCAGTACTTC. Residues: CSAVASTGTPETQYF.

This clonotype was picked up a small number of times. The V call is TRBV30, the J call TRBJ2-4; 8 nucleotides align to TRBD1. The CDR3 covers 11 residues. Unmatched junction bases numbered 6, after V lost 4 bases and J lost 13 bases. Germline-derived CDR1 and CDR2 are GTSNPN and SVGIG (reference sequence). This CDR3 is CAWKGTGSQYF. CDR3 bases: TGTGCCTGGAAAGGGACAGGTTCGCAGTACTTC.

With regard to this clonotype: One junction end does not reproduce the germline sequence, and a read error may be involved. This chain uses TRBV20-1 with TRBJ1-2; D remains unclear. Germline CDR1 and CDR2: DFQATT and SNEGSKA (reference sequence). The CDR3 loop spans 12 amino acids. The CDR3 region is CTTPSTNYGDTF. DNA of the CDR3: TGCACGACCCCCTCCACGAACTATGGCGACACCTTC.

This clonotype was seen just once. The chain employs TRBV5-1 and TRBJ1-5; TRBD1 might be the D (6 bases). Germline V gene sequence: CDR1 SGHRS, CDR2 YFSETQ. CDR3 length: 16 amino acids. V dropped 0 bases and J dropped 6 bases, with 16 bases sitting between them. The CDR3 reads CASSLDSGGAGQPQHF. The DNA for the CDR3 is TGCGCCAGCAGCTTGGATTCCGGGGGCGCGGGTCAGCCCCAGCATTTT.

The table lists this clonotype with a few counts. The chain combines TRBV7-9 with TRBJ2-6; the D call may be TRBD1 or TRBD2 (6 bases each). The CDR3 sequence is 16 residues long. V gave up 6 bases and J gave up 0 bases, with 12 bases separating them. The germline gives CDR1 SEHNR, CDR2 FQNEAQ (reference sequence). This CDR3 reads CASRVRGASGANVLTF. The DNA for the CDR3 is TGTGCCAGCAGAGTAAGGGGGGCCTCTGGGGCCAACGTCCTGACTTTC. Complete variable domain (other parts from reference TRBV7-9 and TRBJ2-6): DTGVSQNPRHKITKRGQNVTFRCDPISEHNRLYWYRQTLGQGPEFLTYFQNEAQLEKSRLLSDRFSAERPKGSFSTLEIQRTEQGDSAMYLCASRVRGASGANVLTFGAGSRLTVL.